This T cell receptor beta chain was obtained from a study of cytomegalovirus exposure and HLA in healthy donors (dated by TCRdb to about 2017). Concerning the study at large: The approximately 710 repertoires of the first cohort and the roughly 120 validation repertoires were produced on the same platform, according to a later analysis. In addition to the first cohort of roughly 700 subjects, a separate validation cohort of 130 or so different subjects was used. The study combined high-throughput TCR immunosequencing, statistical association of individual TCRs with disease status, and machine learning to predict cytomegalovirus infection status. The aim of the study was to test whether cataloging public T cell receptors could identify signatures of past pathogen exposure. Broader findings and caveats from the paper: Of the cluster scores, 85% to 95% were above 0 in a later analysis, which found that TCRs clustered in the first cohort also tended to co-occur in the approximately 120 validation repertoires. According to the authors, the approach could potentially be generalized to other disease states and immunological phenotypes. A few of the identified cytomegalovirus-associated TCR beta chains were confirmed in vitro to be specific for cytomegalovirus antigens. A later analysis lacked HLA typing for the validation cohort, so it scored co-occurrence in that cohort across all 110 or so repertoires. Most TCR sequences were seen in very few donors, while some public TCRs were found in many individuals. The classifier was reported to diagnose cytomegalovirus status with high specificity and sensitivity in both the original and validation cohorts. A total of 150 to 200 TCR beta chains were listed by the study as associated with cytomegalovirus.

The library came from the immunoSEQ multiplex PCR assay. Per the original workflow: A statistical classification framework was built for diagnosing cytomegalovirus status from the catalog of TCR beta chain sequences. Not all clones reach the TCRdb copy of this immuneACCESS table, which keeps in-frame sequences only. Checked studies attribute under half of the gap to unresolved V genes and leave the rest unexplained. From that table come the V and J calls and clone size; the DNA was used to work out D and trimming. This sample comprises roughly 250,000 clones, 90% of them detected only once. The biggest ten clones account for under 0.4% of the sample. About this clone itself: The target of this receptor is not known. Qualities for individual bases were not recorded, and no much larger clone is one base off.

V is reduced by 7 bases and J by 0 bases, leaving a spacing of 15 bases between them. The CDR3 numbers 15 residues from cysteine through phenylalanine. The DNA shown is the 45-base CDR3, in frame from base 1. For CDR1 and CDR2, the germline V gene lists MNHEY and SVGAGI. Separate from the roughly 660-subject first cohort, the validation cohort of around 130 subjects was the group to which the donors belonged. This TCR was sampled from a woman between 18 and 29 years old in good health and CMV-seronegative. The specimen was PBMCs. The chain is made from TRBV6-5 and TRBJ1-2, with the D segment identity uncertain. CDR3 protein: CASKMILPANYGYTF. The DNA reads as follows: TGTGCCAGCAAGATGATACTTCCCGCTAACTATGGCTACACCTTC.